This entry describes one T cell receptor beta chain. Its antigen is as yet unknown. Molecular barcoding with unique molecular identifiers was used for the TCRbeta library. MiXCR, applied by TCRdb to the PCR reads, yields one record per CDR3 protein. The sample has over 400,000 distinct CDR3 sequences; roughly 43% are singletons. These data belong to a study of T-cell reconstitution after alpha-beta-depleted transplantation in children. The study, taken as a whole, reports: Expanded graft clones numbering several hundred reportedly gave rise to alpha-beta T cells about two months after transplant. The authors attributed T-cell counts and diversity one year after transplant mostly to newly produced T cells. Some patients showed high day-60 TCRbeta diversity, which derived from surviving recipient T cells and thymic progenitors.

The trim removed 10 bases at V and 2 bases at J, leaving 11 bases unmatched. The CDR3 length is 15 residues. The V gene's germline CDR1 is SNHLY and CDR2 FYNNEI. The TCR comes from a girl aged 2-10 years with aplastic anemia, due to receive a stem cell transplant. The source material was PBMCs, sampled before TCRalphabeta/CD19-depleted stem cell transplant. The rearrangement joins TRBV2 to TRBJ2-5, with 9 bases fitting TRBD2. The CDR3 nucleotides are TGTGCCACCGCTATAGGGACTAGCCGACAAGAGACCCAGTACTTC. Translation: CATAIGTSRQETQYF.